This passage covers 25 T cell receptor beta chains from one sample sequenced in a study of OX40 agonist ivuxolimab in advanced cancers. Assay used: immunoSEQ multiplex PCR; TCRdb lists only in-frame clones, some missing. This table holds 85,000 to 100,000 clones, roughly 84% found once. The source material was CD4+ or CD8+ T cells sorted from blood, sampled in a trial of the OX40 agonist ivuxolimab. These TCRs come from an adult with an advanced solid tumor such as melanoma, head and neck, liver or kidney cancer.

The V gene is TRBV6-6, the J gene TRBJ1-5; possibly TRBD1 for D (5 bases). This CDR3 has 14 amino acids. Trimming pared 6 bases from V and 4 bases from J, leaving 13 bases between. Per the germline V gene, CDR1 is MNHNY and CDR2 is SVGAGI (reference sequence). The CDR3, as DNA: TGTGCCAGCAGACTCAGGGTTCTGAATCAGCCCCAGCATTTT. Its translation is CASRLRVLNQPQHF.

The CDR3 bases are TGTGCCAGCAGTGCCTCGACTTTTACTGGGGGGGACCCTTACAATGAGCAGTTCTTC. This translates into CASSASTFTGGDPYNEQFF. V usage is TRBV6-4 and J usage is TRBJ2-1, with 7 bases fitting TRBD2. V dropped 4 bases and J dropped 4; count of bases not matched to a gene: 19. Germline CDR1 MRHNA, CDR2 SNTAGT. The CDR3 is 19 residues long.

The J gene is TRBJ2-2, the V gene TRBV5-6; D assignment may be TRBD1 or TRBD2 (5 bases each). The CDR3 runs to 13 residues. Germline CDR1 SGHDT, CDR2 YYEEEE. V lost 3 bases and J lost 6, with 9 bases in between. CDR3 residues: CASSSTGPGELFF. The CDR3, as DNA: TGTGCCAGCAGCTCCACGGGGCCCGGGGAGCTGTTTTTT.

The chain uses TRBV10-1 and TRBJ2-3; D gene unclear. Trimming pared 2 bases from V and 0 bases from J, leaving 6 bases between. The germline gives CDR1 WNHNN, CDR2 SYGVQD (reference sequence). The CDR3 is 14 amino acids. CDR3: CASSEDLSTDTQYF. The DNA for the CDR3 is TGCGCCAGCAGTGAGGACCTTAGCACAGATACGCAGTATTTT.

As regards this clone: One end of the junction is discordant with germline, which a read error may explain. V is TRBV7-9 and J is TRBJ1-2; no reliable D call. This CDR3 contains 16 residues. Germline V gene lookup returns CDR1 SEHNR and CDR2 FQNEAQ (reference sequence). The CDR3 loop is CASSHLEAAEFFGYTF. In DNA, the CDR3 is TGCGCCAGCAGCCACCTGGAGGCCGCAGAGTTTTTTGGCTACACCTTC.

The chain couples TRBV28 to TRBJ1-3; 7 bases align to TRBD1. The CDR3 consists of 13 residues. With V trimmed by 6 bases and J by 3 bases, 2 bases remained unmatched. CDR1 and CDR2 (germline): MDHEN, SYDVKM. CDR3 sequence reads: CASRNRGGNTIYF. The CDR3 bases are TGTGCCAGCAGAAACAGGGGTGGAAACACCATATATTTT.

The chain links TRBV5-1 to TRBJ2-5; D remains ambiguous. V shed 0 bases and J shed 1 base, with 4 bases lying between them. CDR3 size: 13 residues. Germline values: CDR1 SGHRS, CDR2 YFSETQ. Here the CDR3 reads CASSLVIQETQYF. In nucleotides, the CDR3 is TGCGCCAGCAGCTTGGTCATCCAAGAGACCCAGTACTTC.

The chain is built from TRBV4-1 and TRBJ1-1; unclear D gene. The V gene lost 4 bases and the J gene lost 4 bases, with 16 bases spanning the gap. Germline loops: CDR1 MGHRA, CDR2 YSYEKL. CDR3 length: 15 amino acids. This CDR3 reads CASSLWTREGTEAFF. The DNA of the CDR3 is TGCGCCAGCAGCCTCTGGACGAGGGAAGGCACTGAAGCTTTCTTT.

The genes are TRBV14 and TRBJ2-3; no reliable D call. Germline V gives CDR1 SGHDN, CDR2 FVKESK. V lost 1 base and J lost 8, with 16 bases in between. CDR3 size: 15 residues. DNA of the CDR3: TGTGCCAGCAGCCAAGGCGTCGGCTTGGCAGGTACGCAGTATTTT. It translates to CASSQGVGLAGTQYF.

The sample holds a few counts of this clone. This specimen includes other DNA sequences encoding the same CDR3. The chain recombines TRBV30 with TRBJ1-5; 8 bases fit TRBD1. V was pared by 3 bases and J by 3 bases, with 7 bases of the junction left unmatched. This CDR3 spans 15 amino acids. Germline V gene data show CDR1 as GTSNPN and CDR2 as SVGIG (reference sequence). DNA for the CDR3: TGTGCCTGGAGCGCTACAGGGGGTGACAATCAGCCCCAGCATTTT. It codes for CAWSATGGDNQPQHF. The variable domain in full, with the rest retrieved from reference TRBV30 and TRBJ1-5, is SQTIHQWPATLVQPVGSPLSLECTVEGTSNPNLYWYRQAAGRGLQLLFYSVGIGQISSEVPQNLSASRPQDRQFILSSKKLLLSDSGFYLCAWSATGGDNQPQHFGDGTRLSIL.

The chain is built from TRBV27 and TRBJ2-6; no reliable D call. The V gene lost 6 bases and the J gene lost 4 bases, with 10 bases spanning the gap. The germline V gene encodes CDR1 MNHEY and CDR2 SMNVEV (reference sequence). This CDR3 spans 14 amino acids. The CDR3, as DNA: TGTGCCAGCAGCCTCTCCCAGGGGGCCAACGTCCTGACTTTC. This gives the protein CASSLSQGANVLTF.

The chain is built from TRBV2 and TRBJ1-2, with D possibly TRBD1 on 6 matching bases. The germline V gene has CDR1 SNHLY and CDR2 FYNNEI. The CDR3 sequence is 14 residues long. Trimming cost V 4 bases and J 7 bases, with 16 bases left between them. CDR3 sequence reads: CASSVVQGNFGYTF. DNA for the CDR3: TGTGCCAGCAGTGTCGTGCAGGGGAATTTTGGCTACACCTTC.

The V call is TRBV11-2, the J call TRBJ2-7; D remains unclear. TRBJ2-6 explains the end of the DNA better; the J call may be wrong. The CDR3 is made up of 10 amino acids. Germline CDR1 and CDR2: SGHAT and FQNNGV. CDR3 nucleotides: TGTGCCAGCAGCGCGCGCGGACTGACTTTC. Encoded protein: CASSARGLTF.

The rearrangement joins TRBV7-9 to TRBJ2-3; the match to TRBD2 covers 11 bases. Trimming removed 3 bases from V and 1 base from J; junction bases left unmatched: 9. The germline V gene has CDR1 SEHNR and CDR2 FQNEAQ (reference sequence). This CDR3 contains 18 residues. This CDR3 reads CASSFPLAGGYGTDTQYF. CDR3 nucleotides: TGTGCCAGCAGCTTTCCGCTAGCGGGGGGTTACGGCACAGATACGCAGTATTTT.

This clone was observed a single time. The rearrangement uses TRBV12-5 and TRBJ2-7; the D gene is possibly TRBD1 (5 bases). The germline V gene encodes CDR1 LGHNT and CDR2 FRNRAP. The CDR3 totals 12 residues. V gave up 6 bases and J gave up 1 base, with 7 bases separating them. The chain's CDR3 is CASGRQSYEQYF. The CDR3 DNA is TGTGCTAGTGGACGACAGTCCTACGAGCAGTACTTC.

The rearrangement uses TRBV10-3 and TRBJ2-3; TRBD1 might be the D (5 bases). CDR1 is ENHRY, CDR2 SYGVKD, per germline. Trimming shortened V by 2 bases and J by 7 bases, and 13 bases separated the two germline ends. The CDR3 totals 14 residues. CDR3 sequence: CAISEPRQIYTQYF. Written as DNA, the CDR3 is TGTGCCATCAGTGAGCCGCGACAGATTTATACGCAGTATTTT.

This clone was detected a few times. CDR3 sequence (DNA): TGTGCCAGCAGTGAATCGGCAGATTTGGTCTCACCCCTCCACTTT. Translation: CASSESADLVSPLHF. The chain joins TRBV2 to TRBJ1-6; D gene ambiguous. The V gene lost 2 bases and the J gene lost 10 bases, with 15 bases spanning the gap. This CDR3 has 15 amino acids. Germline V lookup: CDR1 SNHLY, CDR2 FYNNEI.

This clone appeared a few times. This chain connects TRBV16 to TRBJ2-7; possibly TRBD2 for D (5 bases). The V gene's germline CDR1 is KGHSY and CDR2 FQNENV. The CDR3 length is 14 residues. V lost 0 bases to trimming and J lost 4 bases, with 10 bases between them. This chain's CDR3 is CASSQSIRDYEQYF. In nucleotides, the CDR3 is TGTGCCAGCAGCCAATCGATTCGGGATTACGAGCAGTACTTC.

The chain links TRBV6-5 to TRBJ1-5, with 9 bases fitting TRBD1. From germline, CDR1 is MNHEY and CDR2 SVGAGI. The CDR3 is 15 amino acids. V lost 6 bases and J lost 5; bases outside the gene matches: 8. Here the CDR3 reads CASSPTGGDYQPQHF. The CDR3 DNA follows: TGTGCCAGCAGCCCTACAGGGGGCGACTATCAGCCCCAGCATTTT.

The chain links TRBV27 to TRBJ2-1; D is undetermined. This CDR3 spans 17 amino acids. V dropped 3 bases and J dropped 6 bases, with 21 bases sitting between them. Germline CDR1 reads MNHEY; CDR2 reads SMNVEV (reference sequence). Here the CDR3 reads CASSFRQATPSANEQFF. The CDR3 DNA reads TGTGCCAGCAGTTTTCGTCAGGCCACTCCGTCCGCCAATGAGCAGTTCTTC.

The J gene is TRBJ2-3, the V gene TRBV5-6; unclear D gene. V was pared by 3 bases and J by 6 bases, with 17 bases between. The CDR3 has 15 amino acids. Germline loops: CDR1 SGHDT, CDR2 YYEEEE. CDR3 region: CASSSPRAAWDTQYF. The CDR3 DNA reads TGTGCCAGCAGCTCCCCTAGGGCGGCGTGGGATACGCAGTATTTT.

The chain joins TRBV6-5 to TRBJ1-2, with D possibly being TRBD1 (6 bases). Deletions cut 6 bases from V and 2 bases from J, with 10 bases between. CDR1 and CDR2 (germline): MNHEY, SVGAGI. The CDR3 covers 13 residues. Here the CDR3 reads CASRLDSNYGYTF. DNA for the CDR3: TGTGCCAGCAGATTGGACAGCAACTATGGCTACACCTTC.

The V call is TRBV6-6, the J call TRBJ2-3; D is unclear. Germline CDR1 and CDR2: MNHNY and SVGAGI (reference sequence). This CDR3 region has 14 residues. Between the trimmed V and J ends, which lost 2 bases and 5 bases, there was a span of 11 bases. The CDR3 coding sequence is TGTGCCAGCAGTTACGTCGATTTGCGAGATACGCAGTATTTT. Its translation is CASSYVDLRDTQYF.

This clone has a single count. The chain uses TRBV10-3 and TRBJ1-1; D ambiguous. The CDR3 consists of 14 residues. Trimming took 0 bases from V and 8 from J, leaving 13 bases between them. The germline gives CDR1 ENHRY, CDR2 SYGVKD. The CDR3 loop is CAISESGLEREAFF. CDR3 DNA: TGTGCCATCAGTGAGTCGGGCTTGGAGAGAGAAGCTTTCTTT.

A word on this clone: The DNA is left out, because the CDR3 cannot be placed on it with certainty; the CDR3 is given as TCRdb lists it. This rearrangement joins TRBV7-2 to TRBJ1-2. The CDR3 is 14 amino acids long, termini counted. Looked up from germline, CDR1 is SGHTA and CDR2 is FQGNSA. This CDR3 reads CASSSSAGSGGYTF.